The 2 T cell receptor beta chains below come from one sample, sequenced in a study of T cell repertoires in cytomegalovirus infection. Their recognized antigens are unknown. TCRdb used MiXCR to reprocess the reads, holding one entry per CDR3 protein. The data contain 60,000 to 85,000 distinct CDR3 sequences, 22% of them singletons. Sequenced input: PBMCs, sequenced either directly or after in vitro stimulation (not recorded which). The receptors were sampled from a human donor in good health (CMV status not recorded). Some clones in this sample may be carry-over from other donors' samples.

The chain joins TRBV2 to TRBJ1-5, with unresolved D. The CDR3 spans 12 residues. Germline V gene sequence: CDR1 SNHLY, CDR2 FYNNEI. V lost 3 bases and J lost 5, with 5 bases in between. DNA of the CDR3: TGTGCCAGCAGTGACAGGTATCAGCCCCAGCATTTT. Protein sequence: CASSDRYQPQHF.

The chain combines TRBV29-1 with TRBJ2-7, with 9 bases identical to TRBD2. There are 14 residues in the CDR3. J was trimmed by 0 bases and V by 4 bases; bases with no gene match: 4. The germline gives CDR1 SQVTM, CDR2 ANQGSEA. The CDR3 region has the DNA TGCAGCGTTGGTAGGGGACTAGCCTCCTACGAGCAGTACTTC. Its protein is CSVGRGLASYEQYF.